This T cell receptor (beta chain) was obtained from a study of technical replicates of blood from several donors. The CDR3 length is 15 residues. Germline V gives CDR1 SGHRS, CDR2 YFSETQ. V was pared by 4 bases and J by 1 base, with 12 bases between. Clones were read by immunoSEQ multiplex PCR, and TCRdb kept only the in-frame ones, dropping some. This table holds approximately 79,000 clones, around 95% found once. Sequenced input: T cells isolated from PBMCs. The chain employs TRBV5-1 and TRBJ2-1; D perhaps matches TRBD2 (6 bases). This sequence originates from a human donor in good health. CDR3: CASSPEGSSYNEQFF. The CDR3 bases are TGCGCCAGCAGCCCGGAGGGGAGTTCCTACAATGAGCAGTTCTTC.